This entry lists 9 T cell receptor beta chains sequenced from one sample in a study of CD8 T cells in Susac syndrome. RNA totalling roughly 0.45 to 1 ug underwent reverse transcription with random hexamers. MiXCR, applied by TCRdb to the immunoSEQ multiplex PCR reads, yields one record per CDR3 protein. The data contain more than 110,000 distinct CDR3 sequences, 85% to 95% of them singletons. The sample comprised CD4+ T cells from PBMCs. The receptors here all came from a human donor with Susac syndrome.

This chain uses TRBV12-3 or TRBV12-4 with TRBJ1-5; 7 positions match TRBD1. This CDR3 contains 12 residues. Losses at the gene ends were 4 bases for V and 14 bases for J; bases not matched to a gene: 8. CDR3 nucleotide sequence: TGTGCCAGCAGTTCCTATCCCCAGGGGGAGCATTTT. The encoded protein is CASSSYPQGEHF.

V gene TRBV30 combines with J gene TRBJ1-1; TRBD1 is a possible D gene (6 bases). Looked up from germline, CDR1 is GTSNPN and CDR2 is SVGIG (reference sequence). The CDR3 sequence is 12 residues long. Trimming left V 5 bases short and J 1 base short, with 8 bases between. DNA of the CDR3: TGTGCCTGGGGACAGTCGAACACTGAAGCTTTCTTT. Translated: CAWGQSNTEAFF.

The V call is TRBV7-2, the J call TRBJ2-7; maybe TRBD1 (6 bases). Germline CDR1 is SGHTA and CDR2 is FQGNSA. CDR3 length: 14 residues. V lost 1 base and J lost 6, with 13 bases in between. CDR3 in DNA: TGTGCCAGCAGCTTAGGGGGGCCCCGCCGCGAGCAGTACTTC. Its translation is CASSLGGPRREQYF. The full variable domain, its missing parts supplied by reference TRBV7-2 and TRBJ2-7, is GAGVSQSPSNKVTEKGKDVELRCDPISGHTALYWYRQSLGQGLEFLIYFQGNSAPDKSGLPSDRFSAERTGGSVSTLTIQRTQQEDSAVYLCASSLGGPRREQYFGPGTRLTVT.

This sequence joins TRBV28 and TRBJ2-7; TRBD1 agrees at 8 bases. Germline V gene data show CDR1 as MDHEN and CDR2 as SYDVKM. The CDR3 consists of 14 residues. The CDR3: CAIGTGAGSYEQYF. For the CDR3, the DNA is TGTGCTATCGGGACAGGAGCCGGATCCTACGAGCAGTACTTC.

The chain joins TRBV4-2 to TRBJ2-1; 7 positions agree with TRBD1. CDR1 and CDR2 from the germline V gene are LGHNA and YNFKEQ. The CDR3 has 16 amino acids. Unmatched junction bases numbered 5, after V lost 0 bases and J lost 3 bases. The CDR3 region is CASSQDFGQVYNEQFF. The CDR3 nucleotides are TGTGCCAGCAGCCAAGATTTTGGACAGGTCTACAATGAGCAGTTCTTC.

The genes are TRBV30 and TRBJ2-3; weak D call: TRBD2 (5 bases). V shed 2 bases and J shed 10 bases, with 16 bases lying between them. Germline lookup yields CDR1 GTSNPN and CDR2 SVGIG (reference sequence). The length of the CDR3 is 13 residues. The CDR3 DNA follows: TGTGCCTGGAGTCTACAAGCCTACGGGGCGCAGTATTTT. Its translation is CAWSLQAYGAQYF.

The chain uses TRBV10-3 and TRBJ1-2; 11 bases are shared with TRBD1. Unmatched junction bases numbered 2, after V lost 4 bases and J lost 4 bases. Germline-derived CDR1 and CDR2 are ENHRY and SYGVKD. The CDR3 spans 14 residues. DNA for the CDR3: TGTGCCATCAGTGCCGGGACAGGGGGCTATGGCTACACCTTC. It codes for CAISAGTGGYGYTF.

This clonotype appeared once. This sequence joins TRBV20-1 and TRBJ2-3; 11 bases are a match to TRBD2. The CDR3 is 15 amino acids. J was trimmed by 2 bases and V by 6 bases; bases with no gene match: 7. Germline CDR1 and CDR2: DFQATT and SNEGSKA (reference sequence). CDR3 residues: CSALTSGALTDTQYF. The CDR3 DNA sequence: TGCAGTGCCCTGACTAGCGGGGCTCTCACAGATACGCAGTATTTT.

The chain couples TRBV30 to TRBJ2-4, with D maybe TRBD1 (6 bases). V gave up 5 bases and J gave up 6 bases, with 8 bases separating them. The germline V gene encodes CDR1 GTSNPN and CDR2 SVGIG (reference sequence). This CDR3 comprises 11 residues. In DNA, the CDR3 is TGTGCCTGGGGACAGACAAACATTCAGTACTTC. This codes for CAWGQTNIQYF.